These 3 T cell receptor beta chains were sequenced from one sample in a study of T-cell reconstitution after alpha-beta-depleted transplantation in children. As it was prepared, the TCRbeta library received unique molecular identifiers. TCRdb analysed the PCR reads with MiXCR anew, one entry per CDR3 protein. The sample yields some 200,000 distinct CDR3 sequences, 13% to 15% seen once. This material consisted of PBMCs from the stem cell graft donor, taken from the stem cell graft. The receptors stem from a human donor who donated a stem cell graft to a child with acute lymphoblastic leukemia.

The rearrangement links TRBV5-1 to TRBJ2-4; D is possibly TRBD2 (6 bases). The CDR3 length is 18 residues. Germline assignment: CDR1 SGHRS and CDR2 YFSETQ. V shed 4 bases and J shed 0 bases, with 20 bases lying between them. For the CDR3, the DNA is TGCGCCAGCAGCCCCCTGGGGGGTCGGGGCTTAGCCAAAAACATTCAGTACTTC. Protein product: CASSPLGGRGLAKNIQYF. Together with reference TRBV5-1 and TRBJ2-4, the CDR3 gives the full variable domain: KAGVTQTPRYLIKTRGQQVTLSCSPISGHRSVSWYQQTPGQGLQFLFEYFSETQRNKGNFPGRFSGRQFSNSRSEMNVSTLELGDSALYLCASSPLGGRGLAKNIQYFGAGTRLSVL.

This clonotype was recorded many times. The chain combines TRBV5-1 with TRBJ2-1; D perhaps matches TRBD1 (5 bases). Looked up from germline, CDR1 is SGHRS and CDR2 is YFSETQ. The CDR3 has 14 residues. Between the trimmed V and J ends, which lost 4 bases and 0 bases, there was a span of 8 bases. The CDR3 sequence: CASSGATSYNEQFF. The CDR3 nucleotides are TGCGCCAGCAGCGGGGCGACCTCCTACAATGAGCAGTTCTTC. The entire variable domain, with the rest obtained from reference TRBV5-1 and TRBJ2-1, is as follows: KAGVTQTPRYLIKTRGQQVTLSCSPISGHRSVSWYQQTPGQGLQFLFEYFSETQRNKGNFPGRFSGRQFSNSRSEMNVSTLELGDSALYLCASSGATSYNEQFFGPGTRLTVL.

This clonotype has a count of ten or more. The chain couples TRBV11-2 to TRBJ1-5, with D perhaps matching TRBD1 (5 bases). Trimming took off 4 bases at V and 4 bases at J, with 23 bases between the two ends. The CDR3 spans 18 residues. CDR1 and CDR2 from the germline V gene are SGHAT and FQNNGV. The CDR3: CASSYHLARGSRNQPQHF. The CDR3 nucleotides are TGTGCCAGCAGCTACCACCTTGCACGGGGGTCGCGGAATCAGCCCCAGCATTTT.